A single TCR beta chain is shown here with its context. Its antigen is currently unknown. The data derive from a study of cytomegalovirus exposure and HLA in healthy donors. Regarding the study as a whole: Analyzed later, most CMV-associated TCR beta chains appeared HLA-restricted. In a later analysis, donors in an Asian-associated ancestry cluster reportedly had fewer N-insertions in productive TCRs than the cohort mean.

Amplification used 60 Vbeta primers and 13 Jbeta primers. Produced via immunoSEQ multiplex PCR; TCRdb's table is partial and in-frame only. The sample comprises under 90,000 clones, just over 75% of which are singletons, and roughly 3% rests with the top ten. This CDR3 has 20 residues. Germline assignment: CDR1 ENHRY and CDR2 SYGVKD. V gave up 8 bases and J gave up 3 bases; unmatched junction bases: 26. The origin of this receptor is a man in his fifties or sixties in good health and CMV-seropositive. The genes are TRBV10-3 and TRBJ2-5, with 8 positions matching TRBD2. The sequencing sample was made of PBMCs. CDR3: CAIFDPQFSAGDGRKETQYF. In nucleotides, the CDR3 is TGTGCCATCTTCGATCCCCAATTCTCAGCGGGGGACGGCAGGAAAGAGACCCAGTACTTC.